This T cell receptor beta chain was observed in a study of blood T cells in healthy people across ages. Details on this clonotype: Antigen specificity is unknown.

Study-level points and caveats: Estimated diversity, derived from one million T cells, was regarded as an underestimate. Age showed a roughly linear inverse relationship with TCR beta diversity per million T cells.

Combining a sample-barcoded 5' primer with a J-beta primer mix, a second PCR ran for 7 to 11 cycles. TCRdb re-derived calls from the 5' RACE reads in MiXCR, one entry per CDR3 protein. Among fewer than 2 million distinct CDR3 sequences listed, about two fifths were seen once. Trimming pared 3 bases from V and 8 bases from J, leaving 16 bases between. The germline V gene encodes CDR1 MNHEY and CDR2 SMNVEV (reference sequence). The CDR3 contains 14 residues. The genes are TRBV27 and TRBJ1-2; tentative D call: TRBD1 (6 bases). Sequenced: blood. This clonotype was sampled from a human donor in good health. CDR3 nucleotide sequence: TGTGCCAGCAGTTTGGGCCCCTACAGGGACGGCTACACCTTC. This translates into CASSLGPYRDGYTF.